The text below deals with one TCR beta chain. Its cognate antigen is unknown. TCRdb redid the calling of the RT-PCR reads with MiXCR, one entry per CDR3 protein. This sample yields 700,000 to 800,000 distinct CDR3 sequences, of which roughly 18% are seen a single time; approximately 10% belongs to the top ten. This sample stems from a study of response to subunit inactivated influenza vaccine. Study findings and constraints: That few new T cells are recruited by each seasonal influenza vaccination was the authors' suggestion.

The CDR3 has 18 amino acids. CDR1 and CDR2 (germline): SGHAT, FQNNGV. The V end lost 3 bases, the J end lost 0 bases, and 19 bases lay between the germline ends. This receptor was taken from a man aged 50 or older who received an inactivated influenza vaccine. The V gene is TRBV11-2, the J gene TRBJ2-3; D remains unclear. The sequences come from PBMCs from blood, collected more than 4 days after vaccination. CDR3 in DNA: TGTGCCAGCAGCTTGGTCCCACCCTGGGCGGTTAGCACAGATACGCAGTATTTT. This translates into CASSLVPPWAVSTDTQYF.